This TCR beta chain was sequenced during a study of molecular identifiers for immune sequencing clone quantification. Whole-study findings and limits: Clones with over 20 RNA copies captured over 99% of effector molecules but under 1% of naive ones.

In the case of this clonotype: Its specificity is unknown. A much larger clonotype is one base distant, so this may be a read error.

After removal of 3 bases from V and 8 bases from J, the junction contained 7 bases not matched to a gene. Germline V gives CDR1 LGHNA, CDR2 YSLEER. This CDR3 spans 15 amino acids. Listed TCR primers, together with previously described methods, were used for the bulk TCR libraries. TCRdb analysed the PCR reads with MiXCR anew, one entry per CDR3 protein. Here the sample spans 85,000 to 95,000 distinct CDR3 sequences, 15% to 20% being singletons. This sequence originates from a human donor in good health. Some libraries in this study had Jurkat cell RNA spiked in. The sequencing sample was made of naive CD8+ T cells from blood, with Jurkat cell RNA spiked in. Subset here: FACS-sorted CD8+CD4-CCR7+CD45RA+ naive T cells. This chain joins TRBV4-3 and TRBJ1-4, with 9 nucleotides matching TRBD1. CDR3 DNA: TGCGCCAGCAGCCAGGGACAGGGCGACGAGGAAAAACTGTTTTTT. Translation: CASSQGQGDEEKLFF.